This entry features one T cell receptor (beta chain) sequence. V was shortened by 4 bases and J by 3 bases, with 12 bases between the two germline ends. The CDR3 totals 15 residues. Germline loops: CDR1 KGHSH, CDR2 LQKENI. The data were taken from a study of CD8 T cells in Susac syndrome. Sequencing of TCR beta covered CD8+ and CD4+ T cells obtained from blood. The controls, all healthy donors, were matched for age and sex. Bulk CD8+ and CD4+ cells came from magnetic negative isolation; CD8+ TEMRA by FACS. A quantity of roughly 0.5 to 1 ug RNA underwent reverse transcription using random hexamers. TCRdb reanalysed the immunoSEQ multiplex PCR reads using MiXCR and keeps one entry per CDR3 protein. Among 180,000 or so distinct CDR3 sequences listed, around 94% were seen once.

Source material: CD4+ T cells from PBMCs. The TCR originated in a human donor in good health. The chain uses TRBV18 and TRBJ1-4, with D perhaps TRBD1 (5 bases). CDR3 nucleotide sequence: TGTGCCAGCTCACGAGGGGCCGGTTCTAATGAAAAACTGTTTTTT. It is translated as CASSRGAGSNEKLFF.